This T cell receptor (beta chain) was recorded in a study of T cell repertoires in cytomegalovirus infection. Study-wide context: Recently described HLA-C-restricted plus well-studied HLA-B-restricted CMV epitopes were used. Both CMV infection and a matching HLA type were indicated by public TCR beta signatures.

TCRdb processed the reads anew with MiXCR; each CDR3 protein has one entry. The table records some 940,000 distinct CDR3 sequences, around a third of them present only once. The CDR3 length is 14 residues. CDR1 and CDR2 from the germline V gene are MGHRA and YSYEKL. V was trimmed by 1 base and J by 5 bases, leaving 11 bases between them. Of note for this clonotype: Its antigen is unknown.

Notes on the study in general: Carriers of CMV plus the relevant HLA were identified by cumulative public TCR beta family frequency. What dominated the ex vivo response were HLA-C-restricted CMV-specific TCR beta clonotypes.

The specimen was cultured CD8+ T cells from PBMCs, collected from culture after CMV antigen stimulation. This TCR derives from a human donor in good health (CMV status not recorded). Some clones in this sample may be carry-over from other donors' samples. The chain employs TRBV4-1 and TRBJ1-2; TRBD1 might be the D (5 bases). As DNA, the CDR3 is TGCGCCAGCAGCCAAGGAGGGGAGAGATATGGCTACACCTTC. Protein sequence: CASSQGGERYGYTF.